Here is one TCR beta chain with its context. TCRdb keeps only in-frame clones here, not all; method: immunoSEQ multiplex PCR. The sample has about 400,000 clones, over 75% seen once. The sample comes from a study of blood T cell repertoires in COVID-19. The CDR3 loop spans 11 amino acids. Germline V lookup: CDR1 SGDLS, CDR2 YYNGEE. V was pared by 6 bases and J by 7 bases, with 10 bases between. The chain recombines TRBV9 with TRBJ1-2; D ambiguous. The TCR comes from a middle-aged woman with acute COVID-19. Sequencing was done on a sample of PBMCs or T cells enriched from blood (not recorded which). CDR3 sequence reads: CASNGPGGYTF. The DNA for the CDR3 is TGTGCCAGCAACGGTCCGGGTGGCTACACCTTC. The whole variable domain, filled in from reference TRBV9 and TRBJ1-2, reads DSGVTQTPKHLITATGQRVTLRCSPRSGDLSVYWYQQSLDQGLQFLIQYYNGEERAKGNILERFSAQQFPDLHSELNLSSLELGDSALYFCASNGPGGYTFGSGTRLTVV.